The entry below describes one T cell receptor beta chain. What it recognizes is unknown. These data originate in a study of shared clonotypes between healthy human individuals. Study at large: Sampling drew on donors who were a couple of women and a few men aged 18 to 49. There were three CD4 naive, three CD4 memory, two CD8 naive and one CD8 memory plates per donor.

Profiled with immunoSEQ multiplex PCR; TCRdb holds only in-frame clones, not every one. The sample lists 550,000 to 700,000 clones, approximately 73% seen once, with roughly 2% in the top ten. V dropped 4 bases and J dropped 5; count of bases not matched to a gene: 3. In germline, CDR1 is SGHRS, CDR2 YFSETQ. This CDR3 has 12 residues. Whole-study findings and limits: What limited the represented genetic and exposure-history diversity was the small number of donors. Estimated clonotype richness was generally higher in naive than memory subsets.

The TCR comes from a woman in her twenties or thirties in good health. The rearrangement uses TRBV5-1 and TRBJ2-7; TRBD2 agrees at 7 bases. The sequenced sample consisted of memory CD4+ T cells sorted from blood. Regarding subset: CD45RA-negative fraction. Here the CDR3 reads CASSLLAHEQYF. In DNA form, the CDR3 reads TGCGCCAGCAGCCTACTAGCGCACGAGCAGTACTTC.